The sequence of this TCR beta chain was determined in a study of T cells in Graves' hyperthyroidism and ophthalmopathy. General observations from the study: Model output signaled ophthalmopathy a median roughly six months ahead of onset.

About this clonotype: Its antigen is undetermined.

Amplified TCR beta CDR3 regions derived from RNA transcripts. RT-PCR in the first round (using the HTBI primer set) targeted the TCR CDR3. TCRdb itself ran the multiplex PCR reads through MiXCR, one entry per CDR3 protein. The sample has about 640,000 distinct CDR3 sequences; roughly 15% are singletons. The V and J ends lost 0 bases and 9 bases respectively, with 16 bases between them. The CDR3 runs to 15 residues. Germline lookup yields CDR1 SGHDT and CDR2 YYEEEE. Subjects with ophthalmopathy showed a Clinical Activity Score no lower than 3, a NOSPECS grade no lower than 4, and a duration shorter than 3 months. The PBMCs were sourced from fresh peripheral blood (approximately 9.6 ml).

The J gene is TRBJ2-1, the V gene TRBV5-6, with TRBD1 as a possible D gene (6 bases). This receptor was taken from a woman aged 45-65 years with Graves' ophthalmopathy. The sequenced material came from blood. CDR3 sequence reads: CASSLGLEGGGEQFF. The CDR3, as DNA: TGTGCCAGCAGCTTGGGACTGGAAGGGGGTGGTGAGCAGTTCTTC.